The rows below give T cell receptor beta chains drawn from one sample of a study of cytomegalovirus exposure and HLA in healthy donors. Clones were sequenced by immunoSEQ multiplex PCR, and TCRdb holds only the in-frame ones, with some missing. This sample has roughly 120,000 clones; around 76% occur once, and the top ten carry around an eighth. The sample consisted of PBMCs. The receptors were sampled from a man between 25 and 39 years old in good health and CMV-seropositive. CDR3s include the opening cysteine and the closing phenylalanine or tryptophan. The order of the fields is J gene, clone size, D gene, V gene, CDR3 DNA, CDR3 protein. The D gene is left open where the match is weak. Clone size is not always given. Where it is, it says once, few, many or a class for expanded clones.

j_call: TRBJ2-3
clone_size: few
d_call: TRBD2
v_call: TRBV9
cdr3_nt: TGTGCCAGCAGCACCAGGACTAGCGGGGGTCCCACAGATACGCAGTATTTT
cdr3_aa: CASSTRTSGGPTDTQYF

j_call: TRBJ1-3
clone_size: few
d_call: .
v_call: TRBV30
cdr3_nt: TGTGCCTGGAATATTGTAGGGGACACCATATATTTT
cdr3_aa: CAWNIVGDTIYF

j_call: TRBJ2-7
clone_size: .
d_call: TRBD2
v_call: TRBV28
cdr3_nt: TGTGCCAGCGGCTGGCGGGGGAGCTCCTACGAGCAGTACTTC
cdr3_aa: CASGWRGSSYEQYF

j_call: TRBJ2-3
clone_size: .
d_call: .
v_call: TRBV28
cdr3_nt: TGTGCCAGCAGTTTCGAGGTCGATACTAGCACAGATACGCAGTATTTT
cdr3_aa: CASSFEVDTSTDTQYF

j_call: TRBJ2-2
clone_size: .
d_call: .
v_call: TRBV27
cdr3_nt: TGTGCCAGCAGTTTAAACGCGGGGACCCCGAACACCGGGGAGCTGTTTTTT
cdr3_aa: CASSLNAGTPNTGELFF

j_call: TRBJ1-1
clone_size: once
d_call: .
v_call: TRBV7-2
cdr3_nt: TGTGCCAGCAGCCGGGTGGTACGCACTGAAGCTTTCTTT
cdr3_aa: CASSRVVRTEAFF

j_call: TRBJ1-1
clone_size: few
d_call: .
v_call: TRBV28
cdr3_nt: TGTGCCAGCAGTTTATCGGTCGCTGAAGCTTTCTTT
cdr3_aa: CASSLSVAEAFF

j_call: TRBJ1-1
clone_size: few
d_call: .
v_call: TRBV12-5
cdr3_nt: TGTGCTAGTGGTGCAGGGCCGAACACTGAAGCTTTCTTT
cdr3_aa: CASGAGPNTEAFF

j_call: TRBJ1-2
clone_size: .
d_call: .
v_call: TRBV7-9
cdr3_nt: TGTGCCAGCAGCCACTACGGGGGAGGTGGCTACACCTTC
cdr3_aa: CASSHYGGGGYTF

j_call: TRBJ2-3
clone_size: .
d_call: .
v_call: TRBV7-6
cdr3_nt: TGTGCCAGCAGCTTGGAGCAGGGTGGAGATACGCAGTATTTT
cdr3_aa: CASSLEQGGDTQYF

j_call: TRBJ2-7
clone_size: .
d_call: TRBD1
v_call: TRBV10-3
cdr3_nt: TGTGCCATCAGTGAGTCGAGACAGGGTCTCACGTACTTC
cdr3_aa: CAISESRQGLTYF

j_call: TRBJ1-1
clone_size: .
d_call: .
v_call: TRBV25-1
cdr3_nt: TGTGCCAGCAGTGACCCACAGGGAAAAGCTTTCTTT
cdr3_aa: CASSDPQGKAFF

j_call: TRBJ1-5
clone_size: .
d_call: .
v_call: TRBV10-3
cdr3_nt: TGTGCCATCTCCCGGGACATCGACAATCAGCCCCAGCATTTT
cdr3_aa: CAISRDIDNQPQHF

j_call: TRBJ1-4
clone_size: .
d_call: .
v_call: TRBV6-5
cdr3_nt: TGTGCCAGCAGCCGGGACAATAATGAAAAACTGTTTTTT
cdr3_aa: CASSRDNNEKLFF

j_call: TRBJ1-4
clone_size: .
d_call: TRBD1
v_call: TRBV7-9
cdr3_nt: TGTGCCAGCAGCTACTCTCAAGGGACAGGGGATGAAAAACTGTTTTTT
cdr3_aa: CASSYSQGTGDEKLFF

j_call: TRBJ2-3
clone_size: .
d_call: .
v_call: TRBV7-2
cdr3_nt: TGTGCCAGCAGCCCCACAGGAGATCCGCAGTATTTT
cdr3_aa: CASSPTGDPQYF

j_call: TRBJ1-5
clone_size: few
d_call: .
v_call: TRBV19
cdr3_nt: TGTGCCAGTAGTTTACAACTCGCGGGGAGCAATCAGCCCCAGCATTTT
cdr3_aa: CASSLQLAGSNQPQHF

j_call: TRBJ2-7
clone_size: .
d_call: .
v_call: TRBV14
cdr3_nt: TGTGCCAGCAGCCGGCCTGACTCCTACGAGCAGTACTTC
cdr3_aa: CASSRPDSYEQYF

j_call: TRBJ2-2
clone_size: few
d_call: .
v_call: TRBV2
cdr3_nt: TGTGCCAGCAGCTCCCGCCGACTGAATTCGAACACCGGGGAGCTGTTTTTT
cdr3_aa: CASSSRRLNSNTGELFF

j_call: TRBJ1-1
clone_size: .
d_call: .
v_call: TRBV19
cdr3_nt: TGTGCCACTGATTTATGGGGCCCGAACACTGAAGCTTTCTTT
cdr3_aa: CATDLWGPNTEAFF

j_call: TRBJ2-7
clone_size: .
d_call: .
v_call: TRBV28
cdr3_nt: TGTGCCAGCAGCCCCGCGGGGGCGGGCTACGAGCAGTACTTC
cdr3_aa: CASSPAGAGYEQYF

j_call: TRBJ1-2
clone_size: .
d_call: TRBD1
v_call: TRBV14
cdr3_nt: TGTGCCAGCAGCCAAGGCTGGTCAGGGGGCAGTGGCTACACCTTC
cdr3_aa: CASSQGWSGGSGYTF

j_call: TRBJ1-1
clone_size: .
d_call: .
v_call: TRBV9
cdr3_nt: TGTGCCAGCAGCTCAAACCCCGGGGGGGTTGGCACTGAAGCTTTCTTT
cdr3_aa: CASSSNPGGVGTEAFF

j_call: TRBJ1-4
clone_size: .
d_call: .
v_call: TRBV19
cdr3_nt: TGTGCCAGTAGTTCGGAGGGCTTGGGAAAACTGTTTTTT
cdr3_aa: CASSSEGLGKLFF

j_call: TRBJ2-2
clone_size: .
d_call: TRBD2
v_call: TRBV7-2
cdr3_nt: TGTGCCAGCAGCCCCGGACTAGCGACCGGGGAGCTGTTTTTT
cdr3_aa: CASSPGLATGELFF

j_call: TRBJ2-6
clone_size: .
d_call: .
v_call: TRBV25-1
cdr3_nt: TGTGCCAGCACCGCGGGGCTCGGGGCCAACGTCCTGACTTTC
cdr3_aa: CASTAGLGANVLTF

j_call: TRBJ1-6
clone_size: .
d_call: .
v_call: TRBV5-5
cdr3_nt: TGTGCCAGCAGCCGCGGGGCGAATTCACCCCTCCACTTT
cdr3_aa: CASSRGANSPLHF

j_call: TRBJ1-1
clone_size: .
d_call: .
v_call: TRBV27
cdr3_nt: TGTGCCAGTCGACCGGGGGGCCCCAGCACTGAAGCTTTCTTT
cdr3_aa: CASRPGGPSTEAFF

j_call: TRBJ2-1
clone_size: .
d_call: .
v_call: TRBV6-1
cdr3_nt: TGTGCCAGCAGTGAGTTAAGCTTACCCATCGGTGAGCAGTTCTTC
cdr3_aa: CASSELSLPIGEQFF

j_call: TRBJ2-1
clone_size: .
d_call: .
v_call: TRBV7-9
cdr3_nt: TGTGCCAGCAGCTTACGGGAACAGAGTAAGCAGTTCTTC
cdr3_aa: CASSLREQSKQFF

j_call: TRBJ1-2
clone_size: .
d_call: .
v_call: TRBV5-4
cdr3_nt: TGTGCCAGCAGCTTTCCCCCCGGTGGCTACACCTTC
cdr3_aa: CASSFPPGGYTF

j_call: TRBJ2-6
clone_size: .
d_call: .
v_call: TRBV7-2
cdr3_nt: TGTGCCAGCAGCTTCTCGGGGGCCAACGTCCTGACTTTC
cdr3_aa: CASSFSGANVLTF